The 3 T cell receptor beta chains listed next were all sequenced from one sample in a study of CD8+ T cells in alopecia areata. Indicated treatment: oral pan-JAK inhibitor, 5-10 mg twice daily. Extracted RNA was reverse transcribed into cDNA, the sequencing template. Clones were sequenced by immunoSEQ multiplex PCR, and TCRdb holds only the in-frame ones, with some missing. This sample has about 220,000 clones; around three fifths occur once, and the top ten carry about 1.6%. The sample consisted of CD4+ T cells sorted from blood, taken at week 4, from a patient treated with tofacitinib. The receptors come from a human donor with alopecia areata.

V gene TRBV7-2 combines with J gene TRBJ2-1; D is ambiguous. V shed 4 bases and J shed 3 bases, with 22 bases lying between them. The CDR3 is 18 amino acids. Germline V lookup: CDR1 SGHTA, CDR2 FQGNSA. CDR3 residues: CASSYKGPIEGIYNEQFF. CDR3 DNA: TGTGCCAGCAGCTACAAGGGCCCAATCGAAGGGATCTACAATGAGCAGTTCTTC. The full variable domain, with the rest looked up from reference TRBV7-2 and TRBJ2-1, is GAGVSQSPSNKVTEKGKDVELRCDPISGHTALYWYRQSLGQGLEFLIYFQGNSAPDKSGLPSDRFSAERTGGSVSTLTIQRTQQEDSAVYLCASSYKGPIEGIYNEQFFGPGTRLTVL.

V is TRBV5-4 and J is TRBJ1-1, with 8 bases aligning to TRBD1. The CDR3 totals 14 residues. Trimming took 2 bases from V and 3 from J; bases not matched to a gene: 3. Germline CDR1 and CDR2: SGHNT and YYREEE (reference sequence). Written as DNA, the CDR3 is TGTGCCAGCAGCTTAACAGGGGGAGACACTGAAGCTTTCTTT. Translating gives CASSLTGGDTEAFF.

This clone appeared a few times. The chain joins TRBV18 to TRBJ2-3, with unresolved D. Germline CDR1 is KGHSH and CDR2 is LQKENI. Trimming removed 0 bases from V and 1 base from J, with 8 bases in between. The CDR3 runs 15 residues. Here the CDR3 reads CASSPPAPGTDTQYF. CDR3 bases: TGTGCCAGCTCACCACCCGCCCCGGGCACAGATACGCAGTATTTT.